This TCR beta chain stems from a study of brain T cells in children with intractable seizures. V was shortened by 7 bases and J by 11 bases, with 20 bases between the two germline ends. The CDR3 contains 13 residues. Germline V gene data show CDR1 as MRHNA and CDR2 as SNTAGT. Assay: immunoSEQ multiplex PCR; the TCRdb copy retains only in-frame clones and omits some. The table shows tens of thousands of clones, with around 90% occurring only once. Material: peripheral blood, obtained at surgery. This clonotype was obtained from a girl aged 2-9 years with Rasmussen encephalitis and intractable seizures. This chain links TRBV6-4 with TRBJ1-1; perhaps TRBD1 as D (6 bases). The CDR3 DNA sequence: TGTGCCAGCAAACCCGACAGGCTGGGAGACGCTTTCTTT. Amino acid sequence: CASKPDRLGDAFF.